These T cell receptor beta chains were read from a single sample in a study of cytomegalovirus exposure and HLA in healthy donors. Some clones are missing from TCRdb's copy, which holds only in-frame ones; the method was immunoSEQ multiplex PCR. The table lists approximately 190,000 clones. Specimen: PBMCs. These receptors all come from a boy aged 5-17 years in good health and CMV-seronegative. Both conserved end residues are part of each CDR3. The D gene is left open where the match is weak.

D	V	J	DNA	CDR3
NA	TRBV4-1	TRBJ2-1	TGCGCCAGCAGCCAAGACGCGAACAGGGCGTACAATGAGCAGTTCTTC	CASSQDANRAYNEQFF
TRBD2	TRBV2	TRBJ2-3	TGTGCCAGCATGACTAGCGGGGGCACAGATACGCAGTATTTT	CASMTSGGTDTQYF
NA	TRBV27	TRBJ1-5	TGTGCCAGCAGTTTGTCCCAGGGACAGCCCCAGCATTTT	CASSLSQGQPQHF
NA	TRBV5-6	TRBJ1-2	TGTGCCAGCAGCCCAAGCAGGGTGGAGGGCTACACCTTC	CASSPSRVEGYTF
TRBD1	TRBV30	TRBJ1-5	TGTGCCTGGAAATCAAAGGGGACAGGGGGCCGTCAGCCCCAGCATTTT	CAWKSKGTGGRQPQHF
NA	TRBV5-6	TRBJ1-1	TGTGCCAGCAGCTTGGGTAGGAACACTGAAGCTTTCTTT	CASSLGRNTEAFF
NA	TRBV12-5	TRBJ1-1	TGTGCTAGTGGTTTGGTAGGTCGGGGGGACACTGAAGCTTTCTTT	CASGLVGRGDTEAFF
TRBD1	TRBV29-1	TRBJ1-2	TGCAGCGTAAGACAGGGGGCATCCTATGGCTACACCTTC	CSVRQGASYGYTF
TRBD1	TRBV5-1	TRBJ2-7	TGCGCCAGCAGCGGGGTCCAGGGGGCGATTCTCGAGCAGTACTTC	CASSGVQGAILEQYF
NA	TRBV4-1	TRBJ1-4	TGCGCCAGCAAACCCGCTACAGCATCTAATGAAAAACTGTTTTTT	CASKPATASNEKLFF
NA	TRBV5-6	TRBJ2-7	TGTGCCAGCAGCGTAAGAAGTCCCCGAGGGGAGCAGTACTTC	CASSVRSPRGEQYF
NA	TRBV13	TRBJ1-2	TGTGCCAGCAGCGCCCGGGGGATTAACTATGGCTACACCTTC	CASSARGINYGYTF
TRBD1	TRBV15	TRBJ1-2	TGTGCCACCAGCAAGAACAGGGGGCCCGCTAACTATGGCTACACCTTC	CATSKNRGPANYGYTF
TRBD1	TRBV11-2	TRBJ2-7	TGTGCCAGCAGCCGTGAGGGGGCGCGGGAGCAGTACTTC	CASSREGAREQYF
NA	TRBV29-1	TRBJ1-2	TGCAGCGTTGACAGGGGATCGGATGGCTACACCTTC	CSVDRGSDGYTF
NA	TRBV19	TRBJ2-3	TGTGCCAGTAGTATTTACCATCGGGTAGATACGCAGTATTTT	CASSIYHRVDTQYF
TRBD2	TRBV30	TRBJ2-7	TGTGCCTGGAGTGACCCGGGACTAGCGCTTTACGAGCAGTACTTC	CAWSDPGLALYEQYF
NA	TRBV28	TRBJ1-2	TGTGCCAGCAGTTTTCAGGCGGGCGGCTATGGCTACACCTTC	CASSFQAGGYGYTF
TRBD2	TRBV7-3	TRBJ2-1	TGTGCCAGCAGCTTAGGGCGGGGGGGCGCCTACAATGAGCAGTTCTTC	CASSLGRGGAYNEQFF
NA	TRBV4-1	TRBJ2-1	TGCGCCAGCAGCCCCAGGGAGGCTAGCTGGGTGTCCGAGCAGTTCTTC	CASSPREASWVSEQFF
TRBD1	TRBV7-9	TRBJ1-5	TGTGCCAGCAGCTATAACCAGGGGGCCGGGAATCAGCCCCAGCATTTT	CASSYNQGAGNQPQHF
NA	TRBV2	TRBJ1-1	TGTGCCAGTCTGCGGGGCCCGAACACTGAAGCCTTCTTT	CASLRGPNTEAFF
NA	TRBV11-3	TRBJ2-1	TGTGCCAGCAGCTTAGGACAGGAGCATCACAATGAGCAGTTCTTC	CASSLGQEHHNEQFF
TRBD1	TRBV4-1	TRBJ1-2	TGCGCCAGCAGCCACTCTAGAACAGGGGCGAACTATGGCTACACCTTC	CASSHSRTGANYGYTF
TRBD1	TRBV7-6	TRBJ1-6	TGTGCCAGCAGCTTACCGCGGGGACAGGATAATTCACCCCTCCACTTT	CASSLPRGQDNSPLHF
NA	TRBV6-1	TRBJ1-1	TGTGCCAGCAGTGAGGCCGGGACATACGACACTGAAGCTTTCTTT	CASSEAGTYDTEAFF
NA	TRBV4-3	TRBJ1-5	TGCGCCAGCAGCCAAGTTGGGGGGGCGGAAAATCAGCCCCAGCATTTT	CASSQVGGAENQPQHF
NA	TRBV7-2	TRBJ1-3	TGTGCCAGCACCTCAGGCTCAACTGGAAACACCATATATTTT	CASTSGSTGNTIYF
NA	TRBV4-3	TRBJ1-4	TGCGCCAGCAGCCGTAGCGCGGGACCAACTAATGAAAAACTGTCTTTT	CASSRSAGPTNEKLSF
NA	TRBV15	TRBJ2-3	TGTGCCACCAGCAGAGATCGTTGGCGGACAGATCCTAGCACAGATACGCAGTATTTT	CATSRDRWRTDPSTDTQYF
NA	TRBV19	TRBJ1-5	TGTGCCAGCGAAACCAGACCAGGGGGCAATCAGCCCCAGCATTTT	CASETRPGGNQPQHF
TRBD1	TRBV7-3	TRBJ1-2	TGTGCCAGCAGCTTAAATCAGGGGGAAGGAGGCTACACCTTC	CASSLNQGEGGYTF
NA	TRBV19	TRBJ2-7	TGTGCCAGTAGCATGGGGGGGCGCGAGCAGTACTTC	CASSMGGREQYF
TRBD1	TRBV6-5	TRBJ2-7	TGTGCCAGCACAGGGACAGGGCGTAACTACGAGCAGTACTTC	CASTGTGRNYEQYF
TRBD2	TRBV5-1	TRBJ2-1	TGCGCCAGCAGCGGCCAACTAGCGGGCGACTCCTACAATGAGCAGTTCTTC	CASSGQLAGDSYNEQFF
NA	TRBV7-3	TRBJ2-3	TGTGCCAGCAGCTTAGGCCGGGGTACGCAGTATTTT	CASSLGRGTQYF
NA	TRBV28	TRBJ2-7	TGTGCCAGCAGTTTAGGTGGCGGGGTCTCCTACGAGCAGTACTTC	CASSLGGGVSYEQYF
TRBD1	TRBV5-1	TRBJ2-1	TGCGCCAGCAGCTTGGGACAGGGCGGGGAGCAGTTCTTC	CASSLGQGGEQFF
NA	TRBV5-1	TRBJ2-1	TGCGCCAGCAGCGGGGGGACGGGGACCTACAATGAGCAGTTCTTC	CASSGGTGTYNEQFF
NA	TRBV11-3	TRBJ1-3	TGTGCCAGCAGCTCTCCATCCGACGTAGGGGATAACACCATATATTTT	CASSSPSDVGDNTIYF
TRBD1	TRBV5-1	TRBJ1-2	TGCGCCAGCAGCTTGGTTTCGACAGGGACAGGTGGCTACACCTTC	CASSLVSTGTGGYTF
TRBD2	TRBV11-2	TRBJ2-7	TGTGCCAGCAGCTTTATAGCGGGGGAGCAGTACTTC	CASSFIAGEQYF
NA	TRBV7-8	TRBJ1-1	TGTGCCAGCAGCTTACGAGGTGGCCATGACCCGGGGAACACTGAAGCTTTCTTT	CASSLRGGHDPGNTEAFF
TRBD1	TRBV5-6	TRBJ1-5	TGTGCCAGCAGCCTGGGGACAGGAGAGGACAGCAATCAGCCCCAGCATTTT	CASSLGTGEDSNQPQHF
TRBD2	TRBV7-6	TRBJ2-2	TGTGCCAGCAGCAACCGGGCCAGCGGGGACACCGGGGAGCTGTTTTTT	CASSNRASGDTGELFF
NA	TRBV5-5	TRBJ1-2	TGTGCCAGCAGCTTGGATGGTCAGGGGCTCGGCTACACCTTC	CASSLDGQGLGYTF
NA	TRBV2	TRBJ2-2	TGTGCCAGCAGTTCCGACAAGGTTGCGAACACCGGGGAGCTGTTTTTT	CASSSDKVANTGELFF
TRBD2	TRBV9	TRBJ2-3	TGTGCCAGCAGCCCTAGCGGCGGGGGCACAGATACGCAGTATTTT	CASSPSGGGTDTQYF
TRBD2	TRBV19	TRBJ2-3	TGTGCCAGTAGTATCAGGACTAGCATGAGAGATACGCAGTATTTT	CASSIRTSMRDTQYF
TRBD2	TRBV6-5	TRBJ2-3	TGTGCCAGCAGGGGACTAGCGGGGGGCATAGATACGCAGTATTTT	CASRGLAGGIDTQYF
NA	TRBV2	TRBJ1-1	TGTGCCAGCATGCAGAACGGGGGCACTGAAGCTTTCTTT	CASMQNGGTEAFF
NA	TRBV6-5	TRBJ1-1	TGTGCCAGCAGGGTTAGGGGGGGCTTGGGCACTGAAGCTTTCTTT	CASRVRGGLGTEAFF
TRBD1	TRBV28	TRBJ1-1	TGTGCCAGCAGTGGAAATTCAGGGGGTCGGAACACTGAAGCTTTCTTT	CASSGNSGGRNTEAFF
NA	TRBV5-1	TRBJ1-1	TGCGCCAGCAGCCCCCGAGGAGTTCTGAACACTGAAGCTTTCTTT	CASSPRGVLNTEAFF
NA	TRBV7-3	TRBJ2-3	TGTGCCAGCAGCTTGACTCCCCATGGCGATACGCAGTATTTT	CASSLTPHGDTQYF
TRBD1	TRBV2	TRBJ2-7	TGTGCCACCCTGGGACAGGGTACCAACGAGCAGTACTTC	CATLGQGTNEQYF
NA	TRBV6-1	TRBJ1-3	TGTGCCAGCCGTGAAGCCGGGATAAGGGCTGGAAACACCATATATTTT	CASREAGIRAGNTIYF
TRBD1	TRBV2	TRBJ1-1	TGTGCCAGCAGTGAACTTGGGACAGGGGGCTGGGTAGACATGAACACTGAAGCTTTCTTT	CASSELGTGGWVDMNTEAFF
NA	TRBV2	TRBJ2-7	TGTGCCAGCAGTGAACGGTGGTTTGTCTACGAGCAGTACTTC	CASSERWFVYEQYF